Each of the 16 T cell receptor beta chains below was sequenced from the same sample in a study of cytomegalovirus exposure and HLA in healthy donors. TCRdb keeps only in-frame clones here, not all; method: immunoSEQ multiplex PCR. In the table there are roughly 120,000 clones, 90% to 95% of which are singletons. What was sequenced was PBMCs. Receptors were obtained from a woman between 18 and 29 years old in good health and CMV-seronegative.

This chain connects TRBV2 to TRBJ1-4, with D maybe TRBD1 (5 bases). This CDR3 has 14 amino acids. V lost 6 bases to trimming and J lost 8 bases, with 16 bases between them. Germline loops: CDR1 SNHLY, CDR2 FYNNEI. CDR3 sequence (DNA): TGTGCCAGCAGCCGGGGTCAGGGAGGAGAAAAACTGTTTTTT. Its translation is CASSRGQGGEKLFF.

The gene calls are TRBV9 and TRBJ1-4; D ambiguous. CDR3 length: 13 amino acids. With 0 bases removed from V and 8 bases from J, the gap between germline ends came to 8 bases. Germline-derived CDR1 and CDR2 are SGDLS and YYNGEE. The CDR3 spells CASSVAPGEKLFF. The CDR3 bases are TGTGCCAGCAGCGTAGCTCCGGGAGAAAAACTGTTTTTT.

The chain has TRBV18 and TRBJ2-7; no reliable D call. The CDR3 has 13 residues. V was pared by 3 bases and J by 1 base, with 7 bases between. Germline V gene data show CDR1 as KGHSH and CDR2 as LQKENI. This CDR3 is CASSPGASYEQYF. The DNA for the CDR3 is TGTGCCAGCTCACCCGGAGCTTCCTACGAGCAGTACTTC.

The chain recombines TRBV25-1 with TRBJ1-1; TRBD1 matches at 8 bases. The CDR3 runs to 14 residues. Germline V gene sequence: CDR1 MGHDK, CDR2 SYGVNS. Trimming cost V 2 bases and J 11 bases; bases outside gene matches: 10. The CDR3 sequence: CASSEGFQGAHAFF. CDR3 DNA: TGTGCCAGCAGTGAAGGTTTCCAGGGGGCACATGCTTTCTTT.

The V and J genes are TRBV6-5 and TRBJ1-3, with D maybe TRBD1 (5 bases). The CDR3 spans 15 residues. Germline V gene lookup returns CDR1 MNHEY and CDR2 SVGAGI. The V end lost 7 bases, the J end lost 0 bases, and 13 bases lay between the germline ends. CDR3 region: CASTTGAASGNTIYF. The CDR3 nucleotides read TGTGCCAGCACCACAGGTGCAGCCTCTGGAAACACCATATATTTT.

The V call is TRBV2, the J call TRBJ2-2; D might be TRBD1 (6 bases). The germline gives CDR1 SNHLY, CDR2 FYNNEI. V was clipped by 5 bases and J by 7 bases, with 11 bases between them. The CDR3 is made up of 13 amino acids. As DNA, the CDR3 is TGTGCCAGCAGTTTACAGGGTATCGGGGAGCTGTTTTTT. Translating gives CASSLQGIGELFF.

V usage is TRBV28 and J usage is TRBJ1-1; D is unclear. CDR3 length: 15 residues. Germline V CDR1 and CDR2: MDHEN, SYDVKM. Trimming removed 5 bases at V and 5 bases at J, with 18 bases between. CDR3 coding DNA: TGTGCCAGCAGTCGGAGGATCGGGTCTGAGACTGAAGCTTTCTTT. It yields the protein CASSRRIGSETEAFF.

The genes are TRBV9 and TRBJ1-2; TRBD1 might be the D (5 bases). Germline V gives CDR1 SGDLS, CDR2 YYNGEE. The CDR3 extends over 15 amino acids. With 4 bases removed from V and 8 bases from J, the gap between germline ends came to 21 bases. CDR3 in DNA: TGTGCCAGCAGCTCTATCCCCAGGGCTGCAGGCGGCTACACCTTC. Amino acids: CASSSIPRAAGGYTF.

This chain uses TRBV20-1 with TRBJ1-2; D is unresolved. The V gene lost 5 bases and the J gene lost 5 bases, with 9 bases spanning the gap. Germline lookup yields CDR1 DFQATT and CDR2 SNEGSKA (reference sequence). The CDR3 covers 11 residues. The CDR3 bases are TGCAGTGCTCCTAGAGATTATGGCTACACCTTC. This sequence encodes CSAPRDYGYTF.

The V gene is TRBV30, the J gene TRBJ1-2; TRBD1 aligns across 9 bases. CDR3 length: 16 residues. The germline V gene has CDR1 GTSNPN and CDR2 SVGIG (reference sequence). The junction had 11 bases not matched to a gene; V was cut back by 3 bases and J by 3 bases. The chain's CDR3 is CAWRRPPGTGHYGYTF. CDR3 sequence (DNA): TGTGCCTGGAGGCGGCCACCCGGGACAGGGCACTATGGCTACACCTTC.

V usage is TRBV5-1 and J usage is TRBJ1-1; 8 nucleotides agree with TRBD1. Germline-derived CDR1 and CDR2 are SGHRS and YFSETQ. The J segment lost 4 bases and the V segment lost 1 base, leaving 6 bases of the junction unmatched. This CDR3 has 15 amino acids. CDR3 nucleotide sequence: TGCGCCAGCAGCTTGTCAACAGGGGGTCCCACTGAAGCTTTCTTT. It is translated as CASSLSTGGPTEAFF. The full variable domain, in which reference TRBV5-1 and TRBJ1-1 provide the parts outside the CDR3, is KAGVTQTPRYLIKTRGQQVTLSCSPISGHRSVSWYQQTPGQGLQFLFEYFSETQRNKGNFPGRFSGRQFSNSRSEMNVSTLELGDSALYLCASSLSTGGPTEAFFGQGTRLTVV.

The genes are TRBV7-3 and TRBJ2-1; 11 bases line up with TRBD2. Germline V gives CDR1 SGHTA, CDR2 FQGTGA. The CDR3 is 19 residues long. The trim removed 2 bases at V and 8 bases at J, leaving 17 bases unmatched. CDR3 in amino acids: CASSLGLSLAGGNWDEQFF. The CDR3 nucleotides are TGTGCCAGCAGCTTAGGCCTCTCCCTAGCGGGGGGAAACTGGGATGAGCAGTTCTTC.

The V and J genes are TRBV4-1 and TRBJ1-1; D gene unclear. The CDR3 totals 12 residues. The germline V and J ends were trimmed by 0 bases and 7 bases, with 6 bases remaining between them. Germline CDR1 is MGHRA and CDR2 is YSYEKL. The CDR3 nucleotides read TGCGCCAGCAGCCAAGATCGGAGTGAAGCTTTCTTT. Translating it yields CASSQDRSEAFF.

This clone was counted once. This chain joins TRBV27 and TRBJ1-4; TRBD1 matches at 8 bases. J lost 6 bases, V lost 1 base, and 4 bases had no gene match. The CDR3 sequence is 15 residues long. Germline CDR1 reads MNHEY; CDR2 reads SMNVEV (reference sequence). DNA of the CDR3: TGTGCCAGCAGTTTATACCGGGACAGGCATGAAAAACTGTTTTTT. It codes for CASSLYRDRHEKLFF.

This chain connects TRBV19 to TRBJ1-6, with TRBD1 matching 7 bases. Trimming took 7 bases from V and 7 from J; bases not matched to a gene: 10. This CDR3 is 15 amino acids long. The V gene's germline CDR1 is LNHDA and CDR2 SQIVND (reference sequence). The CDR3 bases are TGTGCCAGTAAACGTTTCGGGACAGCAAATTCACCCCTCCACTTT. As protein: CASKRFGTANSPLHF.

The CDR3 DNA is TGTGCCAGCAGTTATAAGGGGGCTGGCTACACCTTC. Its protein is CASSYKGAGYTF. This rearrangement joins TRBV27 to TRBJ1-2; 7 nucleotides match TRBD1. Germline V gene sequence: CDR1 MNHEY, CDR2 SMNVEV (reference sequence). CDR3 length: 12 amino acids. Trimming took 4 bases from V and 7 from J; bases not matched to a gene: 3.